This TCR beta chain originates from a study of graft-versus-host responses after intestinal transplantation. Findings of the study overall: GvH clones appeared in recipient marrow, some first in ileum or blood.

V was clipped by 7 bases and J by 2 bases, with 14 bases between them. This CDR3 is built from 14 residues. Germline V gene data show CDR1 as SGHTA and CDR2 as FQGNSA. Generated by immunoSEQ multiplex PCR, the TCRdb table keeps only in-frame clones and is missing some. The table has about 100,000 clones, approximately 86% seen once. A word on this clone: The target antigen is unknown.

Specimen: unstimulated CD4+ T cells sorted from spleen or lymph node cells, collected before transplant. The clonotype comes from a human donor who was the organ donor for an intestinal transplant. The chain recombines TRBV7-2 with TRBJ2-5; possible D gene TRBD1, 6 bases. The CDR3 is CASKEGHYQETQYF. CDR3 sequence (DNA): TGTGCCAGCAAAGAGGGACACTATCAAGAGACCCAGTACTTC.